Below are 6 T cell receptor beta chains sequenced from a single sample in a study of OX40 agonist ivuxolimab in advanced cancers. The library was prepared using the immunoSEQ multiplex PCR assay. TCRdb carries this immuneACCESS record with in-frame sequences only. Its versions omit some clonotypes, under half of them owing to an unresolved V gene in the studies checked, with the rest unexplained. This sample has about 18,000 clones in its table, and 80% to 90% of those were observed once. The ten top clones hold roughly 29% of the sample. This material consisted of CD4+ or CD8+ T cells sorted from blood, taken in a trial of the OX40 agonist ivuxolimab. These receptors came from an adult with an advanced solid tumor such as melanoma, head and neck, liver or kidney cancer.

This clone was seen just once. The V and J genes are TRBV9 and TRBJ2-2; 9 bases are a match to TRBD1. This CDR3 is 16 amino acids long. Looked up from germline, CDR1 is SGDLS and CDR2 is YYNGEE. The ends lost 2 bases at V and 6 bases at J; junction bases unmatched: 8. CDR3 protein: CASSVEGGQGSGELFF. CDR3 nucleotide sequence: TGTGCCAGCAGCGTCGAGGGGGGACAGGGTTCCGGGGAGCTGTTTTTT.

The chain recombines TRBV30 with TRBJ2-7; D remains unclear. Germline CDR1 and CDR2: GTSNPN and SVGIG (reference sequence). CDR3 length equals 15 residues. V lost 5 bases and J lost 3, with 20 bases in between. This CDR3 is CAWGFRTERFYEQYF. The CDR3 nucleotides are TGTGCCTGGGGTTTCCGCACGGAGAGATTCTACGAGCAGTACTTC.

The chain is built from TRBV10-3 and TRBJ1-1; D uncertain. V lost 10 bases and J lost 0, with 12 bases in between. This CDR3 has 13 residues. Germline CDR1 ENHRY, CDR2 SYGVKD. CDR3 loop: CASETGMNTEAFF. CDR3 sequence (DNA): TGTGCCAGTGAGACGGGGATGAACACTGAAGCTTTCTTT.

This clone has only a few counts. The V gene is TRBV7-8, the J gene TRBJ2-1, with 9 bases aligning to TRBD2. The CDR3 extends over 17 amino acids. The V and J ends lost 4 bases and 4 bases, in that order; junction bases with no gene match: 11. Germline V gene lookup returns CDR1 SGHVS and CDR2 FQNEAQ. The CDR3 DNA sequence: TGTGCCAGCAGCTATTTAAAGGCTAGCGGGGATTACAATGAGCAGTTCTTC. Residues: CASSYLKASGDYNEQFF.

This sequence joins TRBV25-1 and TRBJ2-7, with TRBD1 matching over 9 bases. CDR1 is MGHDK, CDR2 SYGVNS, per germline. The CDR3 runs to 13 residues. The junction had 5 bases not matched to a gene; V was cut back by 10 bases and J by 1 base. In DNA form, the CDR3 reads TGTGCCACTGCGACAGGGGGATCCTACGAGCAGTACTTC. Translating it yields CATATGGSYEQYF.

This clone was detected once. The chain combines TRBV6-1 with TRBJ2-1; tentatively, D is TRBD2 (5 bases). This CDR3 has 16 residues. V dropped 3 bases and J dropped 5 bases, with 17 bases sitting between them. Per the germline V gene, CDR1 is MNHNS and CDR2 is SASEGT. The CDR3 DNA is TGTGCCAGCAGTGACGTCTACCCCTCGGGAAACAATGAGCAGTTCTTC. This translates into CASSDVYPSGNNEQFF.